This T cell receptor (beta chain) was retrieved from a study of OX40 agonist ivuxolimab in advanced cancers. For the study in its entirety: The costimulatory receptor OX40 (CD134) was targeted by ivuxolimab, a fully human IgG2 agonistic monoclonal antibody. The point of sequencing TCRbeta in the periphery was to test whether ivuxolimab changed TCR sequence diversity and drove clonal T-cell expansion. Of the approximately 53 patients in dose escalation, 19 had hepatocellular carcinoma, some 15 had melanoma, 9 had renal cell carcinoma and 9 had head and neck cancer. Partial responses occurred in three dose-escalation patients: two with cutaneous melanoma and one with hepatocellular carcinoma. In the dose-escalation cohort, 82.7% of patients were male, and the mean age was around 60 years, with a range of about 23 to 85. Intravenous ivuxolimab was administered to patients every 2 weeks at six dose levels: 0.01, 0.1, 0.3, 1.5, 3 and 10 mg/kg. The monotherapy dose-escalation portion (N of about 49 patients) of the phase I ivuxolimab trial is reported in the paper. Patients were allowed to have had prior anti-PD-1, anti-PD-L1 or anti-CTLA-4 therapy, and around two fifths of the dose-escalation patients had been treated with checkpoint inhibitors.

With regard to this clone: Its recognized antigen is unknown. No base quality values were provided; no much bigger clone lies one nucleotide off.

The trial excluded patients who had a history of autoimmune disease or who were on systemic immunosuppression. Peripheral blood for TCR sequencing was collected from all dose cohorts at baseline, on cycle 4 day 1, and on cycle 7 day 1. The samples were taken from a phase I, first-in-human, multicenter, open-label dose-escalation trial of ivuxolimab. The trial enrolled adults with locally advanced or metastatic head and neck squamous cell, hepatocellular, melanoma or renal cell carcinoma. CD4+ and CD8+ T cells were sorted separately from peripheral blood before TCR sequencing. Inclusive of the bounding cysteine and phenylalanine, the CDR3 is 16 residues long. CDR3 DNA is the only sequence kept; it has 48 bases, read in frame from the first base. Genomic DNA was extracted from sorted cells for sequencing of the TCRbeta CDR3 region. TCRbeta CDR3 regions were sequenced using the immunoSEQ Assay. Sourced from immuneACCESS, this table was stored by TCRdb with only in-frame sequences that have V and J called. A share of the clones is absent; for the studies checked, an unresolved V gene accounts for under half, and the remainder has no known explanation. Within this sample are roughly 53,000 clones, with approximately 84% of them counted one time only. The top ten constitute approximately 4.6% of the sample.

The study at large found these results: At doses of 0.1 to 3.0 mg/kg, clonal expansion of both CD4+ and CD8+ blood T cells was observed from baseline to week 6. The antigen specificity of the peripheral T cells that underwent clonal expansion was not determined. In partial responders in the 0.1-3.0 mg/kg groups, normalized peripheral clonal expansion was found to be among the lowest, especially among CD8+ T cells. Low levels of normalized T-cell clonal expansion were also seen in some patients who did not respond. On average, CD8+ T cells showed more expanded clones than CD4+ T cells after ivuxolimab.

The chain uses TRBV21-1 and TRBJ2-7; the DNA was not used to check the table's D call, TRBD2. TRBV21-1 is marked as a pseudogene. The source was CD4+ or CD8+ T cells sorted from blood, collected in a trial of the OX40 agonist ivuxolimab. The receptor's source is an adult with an advanced solid tumor such as melanoma, head and neck, liver or kidney cancer. The CDR3 region reads CASSKVPSGSPYEQYF. The base sequence is TGTGCCAGCAGCAAAGTTCCTAGCGGGAGCCCCTACGAGCAGTACTTC.